This TCR beta chain was observed in a study of blood T cell repertoires in COVID-19. In the study overall: Samples representing acute and convalescent COVID-19 were sourced from the United States, Italy and Spain.

Trimming took 1 base from V and 6 from J, leaving 13 bases between them. Germline CDR1 and CDR2: LGHDT and YNNKEL (reference sequence). CDR3 length: 14 residues. How the authors handled the data: Using reference gene primer amplification, nucleated cell counts were estimated. Sequenced by immunoSEQ multiplex PCR; TCRdb stores in-frame clones only, minus some. V, J and clone size derive from that table, while D and trimming were established from the DNA sequence. The data hold about 410,000 clones, with 90% observed a single time. The clonotype originates from a man younger than 35 who had recovered from COVID-19. The source material was PBMCs or T cells enriched from blood (not recorded which). The chain is built from TRBV3-1 (or the pseudogene TRBV3-2) and TRBJ2-7; D not certain. The CDR3 DNA sequence: TGTGCCAGCAGCCAAGGGCTCCCCGGCGGCGAGCAGTACTTC. The encoded protein is CASSQGLPGGEQYF.